Below, 19 T cell receptor beta chains from the same sample are listed, as sequenced in a study of T cells after yellow fever vaccination. One entry per CDR3 protein results from TCRdb running MiXCR on the 5' RACE reads. The table shows about 340,000 distinct CDR3 sequences, with approximately 9% occurring only once. The input for sequencing was PBMCs, taken on the day of the first yellow fever vaccination. These receptor sequences come from a young man who received the YFV17D yellow fever vaccine.

This clonotype was observed a few times. The V and J genes are TRBV6-5 and TRBJ1-2, with 9 positions matching TRBD1. V dropped 4 bases and J dropped 7; count of bases not matched to a gene: 10. This CDR3 is built from 15 residues. In germline, CDR1 is MNHEY, CDR2 SVGAGI. CDR3 sequence: CASSFVGQGKFGYTF. The CDR3 nucleotides read TGTGCCAGCAGTTTCGTCGGACAGGGGAAGTTTGGCTACACCTTC.

The genes are TRBV20-1 and TRBJ1-2; D unclear. This CDR3 is 13 amino acids long. The V gene's germline CDR1 is DFQATT and CDR2 SNEGSKA (reference sequence). The V end was cut by 4 bases, the J end by 0 bases, with 9 bases between. The CDR3 DNA is TGCAGTGCTACAGGTCTAGCTAACTATGGCTACACCTTC. This translates into CSATGLANYGYTF.

There are many counts of this clonotype. The chain recombines TRBV5-1 with TRBJ1-1; unclear D gene. Germline V gene data show CDR1 as SGHRS and CDR2 as YFSETQ. V was cut by 0 bases and J by 5 bases, with 8 bases left in between. The CDR3 consists of 13 residues. The CDR3 here is CASSLDGVTEAFF. CDR3 DNA: TGCGCCAGCAGCTTGGACGGGGTTACTGAAGCTTTCTTT. The full variable domain, in which reference TRBV5-1 and TRBJ1-1 provide the parts outside the CDR3, is KAGVTQTPRYLIKTRGQQVTLSCSPISGHRSVSWYQQTPGQGLQFLFEYFSETQRNKGNFPGRFSGRQFSNSRSEMNVSTLELGDSALYLCASSLDGVTEAFFGQGTRLTVV.

The V gene is TRBV4-2, the J gene TRBJ1-2; D call uncertain. Deletions cut 4 bases from V and 1 base from J, with 16 bases between. Per germline, CDR1 LGHNA and CDR2 YNFKEQ. This CDR3 comprises 16 residues. The CDR3 sequence: CASSRFLSTDNYGYTF. CDR3 nucleotide sequence: TGTGCCAGCAGCCGCTTCCTCTCGACGGATAACTATGGCTACACCTTC.

This clonotype was seen a few times. The gene calls are TRBV20-1 and TRBJ2-2; 8 positions match TRBD1. The V segment lost 2 bases and the J segment 0 bases; nucleotides outside the gene matches: 11. The germline V gene has CDR1 DFQATT and CDR2 SNEGSKA (reference sequence). The CDR3 covers 18 residues. CDR3 coding DNA: TGCAGTGCTAGATTCTCTGGACAGGGAAGAGCGAACACCGGGGAGCTGTTTTTT. Translating it yields CSARFSGQGRANTGELFF.

This CDR3 is CASSLGVGQQRTEAFF. CDR3 nucleotides: TGTGCCAGCAGCCTGGGGGTGGGACAGCAGAGGACTGAAGCTTTCTTT. J is TRBJ1-1 and V is TRBV7-2; 7 nucleotides line up with TRBD1. Germline trimming cut 5 bases from V and 5 bases from J; bases unmatched to any gene: 14. CDR1 SGHTA and CDR2 FQGNSA come from the germline V gene. The CDR3 is made up of 16 amino acids.

In its sample, this clonotype was seen a few times. This chain joins TRBV5-1 and TRBJ2-1; D may be TRBD1 (5 bases). This CDR3 comprises 14 residues. Trimming cost V 2 bases and J 6 bases, with 12 bases left between them. Germline V gene sequence: CDR1 SGHRS, CDR2 YFSETQ. CDR3 amino acids: CASSLSGSRNEQFF. DNA for the CDR3: TGCGCCAGCAGCTTATCAGGGTCCCGCAATGAGCAGTTCTTC.

This clonotype has a handful of counts. The chain uses TRBV11-2 and TRBJ2-5, with D perhaps being TRBD1 or TRBD2 (5 bases each). V lost 3 bases and J lost 9, with 8 bases in between. Looked up from germline, CDR1 is SGHAT and CDR2 is FQNNGV. This CDR3 comprises 11 residues. CDR3: CASSFRDPQYF. CDR3 sequence (DNA): TGTGCCAGCAGCTTCCGGGACCCCCAGTACTTC.

In its sample, this clonotype was seen a few times. This sequence joins TRBV20-1 and TRBJ2-3, with D possibly being TRBD1 (6 bases). This CDR3 contains 16 residues. V was pared by 0 bases and J by 12 bases, with 25 bases between. CDR1 and CDR2 from the germline V gene are DFQATT and SNEGSKA (reference sequence). Here the CDR3 reads CSAREPTGFPIPRQYF. The CDR3 coding sequence is TGCAGTGCTAGAGAACCGACAGGCTTCCCGATCCCCCGCCAGTATTTT.

The rearrangement links TRBV3-1 to TRBJ2-5, with D possibly called TRBD1 or TRBD2 (5 bases each). CDR1 LGHDT and CDR2 YNNKEL come from the germline V gene (reference sequence). CDR3 length: 14 amino acids. V shed 4 bases and J shed 5 bases, with 14 bases lying between them. For the CDR3, the DNA is TGTGCCAGCAGCCGGTACAGGACGGGGGAGACCCAGTACTTC. Residues: CASSRYRTGETQYF.

The chain uses TRBV11-1 and TRBJ2-1; 7 bases align to TRBD1. Looked up from germline, CDR1 is SGHAT and CDR2 is FQDESV (reference sequence). The CDR3 is 19 residues long. V was pared by 6 bases and J by 4 bases, with 21 bases of the junction left unmatched. CDR3 amino acids: CASRLPISLHRGTYNEQFF. The CDR3 nucleotides read TGTGCCAGCAGATTACCAATATCGTTACACAGGGGCACTTACAATGAGCAGTTCTTC.

This clonotype has just a few counts. CDR3 residues: CASSQDLKGDYSPLHF. CDR3 nucleotides: TGTGCCAGCAGCCAAGATCTAAAGGGCGATTATTCACCCCTCCACTTT. The chain carries TRBV4-2 and TRBJ1-6; unclear D gene. The CDR3 is 16 residues long. V was pared by 0 bases and J by 8 bases, with 14 bases between. Germline assignment: CDR1 LGHNA and CDR2 YNFKEQ.

With regard to this clonotype: A read error may be the cause here, since a much bigger clone is one base away. CDR3 nucleotides: TGTGCCAGCAGGCCGGGACAGGGGTGGAGCCAGCCCCGGCATTTT. This codes for CASRPGQGWSQPRHF. The chain combines TRBV27 with TRBJ1-5; 10 bases map to TRBD1. The CDR3 is 15 amino acids. CDR1 is MNHEY and CDR2 is SMNVEV in the germline V gene (reference sequence).

The chain combines TRBV5-1 with TRBJ1-1; D is ambiguous. Trimming cost V 0 bases and J 4 bases, with 13 bases left between them. The CDR3 is 15 residues long. Per germline, CDR1 SGHRS and CDR2 YFSETQ. The DNA of the CDR3 is TGCGCCAGCAGCTTGGAAACAAGCGCGGGCACTGAAGCTTTCTTT. It yields the protein CASSLETSAGTEAFF.

V usage is TRBV4-1 and J usage is TRBJ1-2, with TRBD1 as a possible D gene (5 bases). The CDR3 is 14 amino acids. V was cut by 4 bases and J by 4 bases, with 13 bases left in between. Germline assignment: CDR1 MGHRA and CDR2 YSYEKL. The CDR3, as DNA: TGCGCCAGCAGCCGGGCGGGACTTAGCTATGGCTACACCTTC. It translates to CASSRAGLSYGYTF.

This clonotype was seen ten or more times. The chain uses TRBV7-2 and TRBJ1-1; tentatively, D is TRBD1 (5 bases). The ends were cut back, 3 bases at V and 3 bases at J, with 8 bases in the middle. CDR3 size: 13 residues. Germline V CDR1 and CDR2: SGHTA, FQGNSA. The CDR3 loop is CASSFSGDTEAFF. For the CDR3, the DNA is TGTGCCAGCAGCTTTTCGGGGGACACTGAAGCTTTCTTT.

This clonotype was counted ten times or more. The chain recombines TRBV20-1 with TRBJ2-3; 10 nucleotides align to TRBD1. Trimming took 4 bases from V and 5 from J; bases not matched to a gene: 9. From germline, CDR1 is DFQATT and CDR2 SNEGSKA (reference sequence). This CDR3 region has 15 residues. The CDR3 sequence is CSAIPGTGVKDTQYF. CDR3 coding DNA: TGCAGTGCTATACCCGGGACAGGGGTAAAAGATACGCAGTATTTT.

Comment on this clonotype: The junction shows a germline mismatch at one end, possibly a read error. The chain is built from TRBV6-5 and TRBJ2-6, with D hard to call. The CDR3 sequence is 16 residues long. Germline V lookup: CDR1 MNHEY, CDR2 SVGAGI. This CDR3 is CARSYIPSSGANVLTF. The CDR3 DNA reads as TGTGCCCGCAGTTATATCCCCAGCTCTGGGGCCAACGTCCTGACTTTC.

This clonotype was recorded once. A junction end diverges from the germline sequence, so it may reflect a read error. The rearrangement uses TRBV15 and TRBJ2-3; 12 bases fit TRBD2. CDR1 is LNHNV and CDR2 is YYDKDF in the germline V gene (reference sequence). The CDR3 length is 17 residues. The CDR3 sequence is CATSRVASGGAADMQYF. The CDR3 DNA is TGTGCCACCAGCAGAGTCGCTAGCGGGGGGGCCGCAGATATGCAGTATTTT.